These T cell receptor beta chains were read from a single sample in a study of blood T cell repertoires in COVID-19. TCRdb's table, derived via immunoSEQ multiplex PCR, lists solely in-frame clones and lacks some. The sample contains about 210,000 clones, 80% to 90% of which appear only once. Sequenced input: PBMCs or T cells enriched from blood (not recorded which). The receptors were gathered from a woman aged 35 to 49 with acute COVID-19. Each CDR3 is given with its conserved first and last residue. The order of the fields is J gene, V gene, CDR3 protein.

J gene: TRBJ2-5
V gene: TRBV14
CDR3 protein: CASSQVGTGRQETQYF

J gene: TRBJ1-1
V gene: TRBV5-1
CDR3 protein: CASSLGTANTEAFF

J gene: TRBJ2-3
V gene: TRBV11-2
CDR3 protein: CATGTRERGDTQYF

J gene: TRBJ2-5
V gene: TRBV7-8
CDR3 protein: CASSLVASGLQETQYF

J gene: TRBJ2-3
V gene: TRBV7-9
CDR3 protein: CASSAGGGSTDTQYF

J gene: TRBJ2-7
V gene: TRBV7-2
CDR3 protein: CASSLGGGTYEQYF

J gene: TRBJ2-7
V gene: TRBV7-3
CDR3 protein: CASSTPGGTEQYF

J gene: TRBJ2-7
V gene: TRBV11-2
CDR3 protein: CASSLGGQISYEQYF

J gene: TRBJ2-7
V gene: TRBV13
CDR3 protein: CASSSRQGARDEQYF

J gene: TRBJ1-3
V gene: TRBV10-2
CDR3 protein: CASSDSSTGTGNTIYF

J gene: TRBJ2-3
V gene: TRBV7-9
CDR3 protein: CASSRSGSSADTQYF

J gene: TRBJ1-3
V gene: TRBV2
CDR3 protein: CASRQGYNSGNTIYF

J gene: TRBJ1-4
V gene: TRBV27
CDR3 protein: CASRPRNTGGNEKLFF

J gene: TRBJ1-1
V gene: TRBV9
CDR3 protein: CASSVGKGGHTEAFF

J gene: TRBJ1-1
V gene: TRBV3-1/TRBV3-2
CDR3 protein: CASATRGIGNTEAFF

J gene: TRBJ2-2
V gene: TRBV5-1
CDR3 protein: CASSAGLATGELFF

J gene: TRBJ1-6
V gene: TRBV19
CDR3 protein: CASSSRPGQYNSPLHF

J gene: TRBJ1-2
V gene: TRBV28
CDR3 protein: CASSFQWGGQDSYGYTF

J gene: TRBJ2-2
V gene: TRBV3-1/TRBV3-2
CDR3 protein: CASSQMRRDSAGELFF

J gene: TRBJ2-1
V gene: TRBV2
CDR3 protein: CASSFIPSGDEQFF

J gene: TRBJ1-1
V gene: TRBV19
CDR3 protein: CASSIGQGNTEAFF

J gene: TRBJ2-1
V gene: TRBV10-3
CDR3 protein: CAISESTSPDNEQFF

J gene: TRBJ2-1
V gene: TRBV24-1
CDR3 protein: CATSVTGGPYNEQFF

J gene: TRBJ2-7
V gene: TRBV4-2
CDR3 protein: CASSQDLAGFYEQYF

J gene: TRBJ2-1
V gene: TRBV7-2
CDR3 protein: CASSLGGFWVGNEQFF

J gene: TRBJ1-6
V gene: TRBV28
CDR3 protein: CASSLRGRSLHF

J gene: TRBJ2-5
V gene: TRBV11-2
CDR3 protein: CASSLGSQGSWATQYF

J gene: TRBJ1-1
V gene: TRBV28
CDR3 protein: CASSPPGQLGGAFF